This T cell receptor beta chain was sequenced for a study of cytomegalovirus exposure and HLA in healthy donors (dated by TCRdb to the late 2010s). General notes on the study: In an earlier analysis of 587 of the donors, less than 350 Gb of sequence data and 95 million to 130 million unique TCR beta sequences from some 170 million T cells were reported. About 320 gigabases of sequencing data and 80 million or so unique TCR sequences were included in an early release covering about 700 HLA-typed donors. Among the approximately 400 genotyped donors, approximately 82% belonged to the genetic ancestry cluster associated with self-reported Caucasian donors. The study was designed to test whether signatures of past pathogen exposure could be identified by cataloging public T cell receptors. The T cell repertoires of roughly 660 subjects were profiled by immunosequencing and related to cytomegalovirus serostatus. In addition to the first cohort of approximately 650 subjects, a separate validation cohort of 130 or so different subjects was used. High-throughput TCR immunosequencing, statistical association of individual TCRs with disease status, and machine learning were combined to predict cytomegalovirus infection status. A later analysis re-examined previously published TCR beta repertoires from more than 650 donors and added high-resolution HLA genotyping to investigate patterns of TCR occurrence. In the later analysis, no new phenotypic data were used to find candidate immune exposures; instead, reliance was placed on TCR beta sequences and their occurrence across donors. An earlier analysis of more than 450 of the donors used high-throughput TCR beta sequencing to judge whether each TCR beta V gene segment behaved as functional or pseudogenic. Donor age, sex, ethnicity and CMV serostatus were collected together with the repertoire data. A later genetic analysis took genome-wide SNP genotypes for about three fifths of the roughly 700 donors and used that subset as a discovery cohort. All discovery cohort repertoires had been generated on a single sequencing platform. HLA typing covered class I and class II loci at four-digit resolution. Typing coverage differed by locus: A, B, C, DRB1 and DQB1 were typed in about 629-630 donors, DQA1 in 500 to 550, DPA1 in around 610, and DPB1 in about 450. Because of strong linkage in the cohort, roughly five DR-DQ haplotypes were treated as single units for association and clustering. On average, around 240,000 unique TCR beta nucleotide sequences were sequenced per donor among roughly 430 genotyped donors of the cohort, with roughly 18% of those sequences being non-productive. The paper's findings and limits, for the study overall: At a false discovery rate of 0.05, a later analysis linked about 17,000 TCR beta sequences to specific HLA alleles. Broadly in line with IMGT annotations, most TCR beta V segments showed up in productive rearrangements about 87% or about 30% of the time in an earlier analysis of around 550 of the donors. In the study, about 150 TCR beta chains were listed as associated with cytomegalovirus. Most CMV-associated TCR beta chains appeared to be HLA-restricted in a later analysis, and the HLA associations seemed to be driven largely by CMV exposure. In vitro tests confirmed that a few of the cytomegalovirus-associated TCR beta chains recognize cytomegalovirus antigens. A later genetic analysis reported fewer N-insertions in productive TCRs among donors in an Asian-associated ancestry cluster than the approximately 700-donor mean. V-gene and J-gene trimming of TCR beta chains was associated with a missense DCLRE1C variant in a later genetic analysis, and the association was replicated in an independent cohort. Some IMGT-functional V segments, including TRBV6-2 and TRBV6-3, could not be told apart with the 87-base-pair reads, so those segments were excluded. Linkage disequilibrium might explain the correlated functional status among segregating V segments, but an unknown experimental factor could not be ruled out. This cohort had only TCR beta chains sequenced, and the lack of alpha or paired-chain data limited which features could be detected. The only immune exposure information available for the cohort was CMV serostatus. According to a later analysis, TCR association rates differed among HLA loci, with DRB1 alleles showing the most associated TCRs and HLA-C alleles showing the fewest. Cytomegalovirus status was reported to be diagnosed by the classifier with high specificity and sensitivity in both the original and validation cohorts. Several of the top co-occurrence clusters appeared to be linked to parvovirus B19, influenza, CMV and Epstein-Barr virus, according to a later analysis. HLA typing was unavailable for some donors at each locus, so association tests used only the typed subset. A further reported finding was that TCR beta sequences accurately predicted the HLA-A and HLA-B alleles for most subjects in the first cohort. When HLA alleles, especially DR and DQ, strongly co-occurred, attributing TCR associations to individual alleles was difficult. According to the authors, the approach could potentially be generalized to other disease states and immunological phenotypes. A group of highly shared sequence variants was considered likely to be a technical artifact of the sequencing pipeline. The earlier analysis of 450 to 700 of the donors excluded roughly 17 rarely observed V segments, including chromosome 9 orphons, because counts were too low. The presence/absence analyses assumed that sequencing depth was roughly uniform across donors, and that assumption may not be true. In a later analysis, HLA-associated TCR beta chains showed more clonal expansion and lower generation probabilities than non-associated chains that were equally common. While some public TCRs were present in many individuals, most TCR sequences turned up only very rarely across donors.

To note about this clone: Its antigen specificity is not known. The sample holds no much larger clone one base away, and base qualities are not on file.

Library construction relied on the immunoSEQ multiplex PCR assay. For the multiplex PCR, a mixture combining 60 forward primers for TCR Vbeta segments and 13 reverse primers for TCR Jbeta segments was used. A multiplex PCR assay on genomic DNA amplified the CDR3 region of rearranged TCR beta genes. On the Illumina HiSeq System, the amplified TCR beta libraries were sequenced as 87-base-pair reads. Under the source paper's analysis protocol: A later analysis counted about 80 million unique TCR beta chains across the 690 or so repertoires, and 9 million to 14 million of these chains were shared by at least two donors. A nearest-neighbor algorithm error-corrected the raw reads and collapsed the reads into unique sequences, merging closely related sequences to remove PCR and sequencing errors. CDR3 sequences were aligned to IMGT reference sequences to assign V, D and J gene segments. For a sequence to be retained, a match of at least six nucleotides was required to both a V gene segment and a J gene segment. A rearrangement counted as productive if the CDR3 had no stop codons and remained in frame with V and J, and every other rearrangement counted as non-productive. Following IMGT convention, CDR3 was defined as the stretch from the second conserved V-encoded cysteine up to the conserved J-encoded phenylalanine. In an earlier analysis of more than 550 of the donors, sequences lacking an unambiguous match to a single V gene segment were excluded. In an earlier analysis of approximately 610 of the donors, V segments were called functional above 56.7% productive rearrangements and were called segregating when the between-donor standard deviation exceeded 5%. To diagnose cytomegalovirus status from the catalog of TCR beta chain sequences, a statistical classification framework was built. In a later analysis, TCR nucleotide sequences were compared against IMGT/GENE-DB human TR gene sequences so that V and J genes could be assigned. Using the TCRdist pipeline, a later analysis assigned CDR3 sequences along with most-parsimonious VDJ recombination scenarios. In a later analysis, each TCR beta chain was defined by its CDR3 amino acid sequence together with its V-gene family, and reads without a unique V-gene family were excluded. In a later analysis, approximately 590 highly shared, low-generation-probability nucleotide sequences were removed to address suspected cross-contamination and a sequencing artifact. For each public chain, a later analysis derived a clonal expansion index from normalized ranks of inferred template counts within each repertoire. A later analysis computed generation probabilities with a VDJ recombination model fitted to out-of-frame rearrangements, and checked the results against IGoR. Hypergeometric tests were used in a later analysis to score TCR-TCR, TCR-HLA and TCR-CMV co-occurrence, with a repertoire-size bias correction applied to the TCR pairs. To estimate false discovery rates, a later analysis permuted the HLA or CMV assignments 20 times. A later analysis grouped co-occurring TCRs with DBSCAN, adding TCRdist sequence similarity when clustering within HLA-allele-positive subsets. Repertoires with fewer than 30,000 or more than 120,000 public chains, plus five repertoires with anomalous nucleotide sharing, were excluded from co-occurrence clustering. What TCRdb holds here is the immuneACCESS table cut down to in-frame rearrangements. Part of the clones is not present; checked against another copy, under half of the missing clones reflect an unresolved V gene, and the others are unexplained. V, J and clone size reflect that table, while D and trimming were determined from the DNA. The sample table lists about 130,000 clones, around 80% of them with a count of one. The top ten hold 1% to 1.5% of the sample.

Per the germline V gene, MNHEY is the CDR1 and SVGAGI is the CDR2. The CDR3 holds 13 amino acids from the cysteine to the phenylalanine. CDR3 DNA is the only sequence kept; it has 39 bases, read in frame from the first base. Cut back by 1 base and 3 bases, the V and J ends lie 4 bases apart. In total, 600 or so healthy bone marrow donors made up the cohort. Cohort members were all nominally healthy when sampled, although unrecorded immune exposures were likely present. The donor was CMV seronegative and was included in the group of several hundred seronegative cohort members. A peripheral blood sample was provided by each donor, and peripheral blood mononuclear cells were used for TCR beta sequencing. Genomic DNA was extracted from the blood cell samples with the Qiagen DNeasy Blood Extraction Kit.

The receptor comes from a female donor in good health and CMV-seronegative. This chain joins TRBV6-5 to TRBJ1-5; the D segment cannot be called with confidence. The sequenced sample was PBMCs. The sequenced DNA: TGTGCCAGCAGTTACTACATCAATCAGCCCCAGCATTTT. It translates to CASSYYINQPQHF.